Sequencing of this T cell receptor (beta chain) was carried out in a study of T cell responses to AZD1222 COVID-19 vaccine. About this clone itself: The antigen is unknown.

The protocol was immunoSEQ multiplex PCR, while the TCRdb copy is restricted to in-frame clones and leaves out a portion. This sample has approximately 130,000 clones; 92% occur once, and the top ten carry 0.9% to 1.2%. The study's findings and limits: Sampling captured repertoires only after the peak T cell response.

This sample comprised peripheral blood, obtained on day 0 of AZD1222 vaccination. The receptor was isolated from an adult in good health.

The CDR3 nucleotides are TGTGCCAGTAGGGACCCCTACAATGAGCAGTTCTTC. Residues: CASRDPYNEQFF. The rearrangement joins TRBV3-1 (or the pseudogene TRBV3-2) to TRBJ2-1; the D gene could be TRBD1 or TRBD2 (5 bases each). The CDR3 totals 12 residues. Per germline, CDR1 LGHDT and CDR2 YNNKEL (reference sequence). V lost 9 bases and J lost 2, with 8 bases in between.